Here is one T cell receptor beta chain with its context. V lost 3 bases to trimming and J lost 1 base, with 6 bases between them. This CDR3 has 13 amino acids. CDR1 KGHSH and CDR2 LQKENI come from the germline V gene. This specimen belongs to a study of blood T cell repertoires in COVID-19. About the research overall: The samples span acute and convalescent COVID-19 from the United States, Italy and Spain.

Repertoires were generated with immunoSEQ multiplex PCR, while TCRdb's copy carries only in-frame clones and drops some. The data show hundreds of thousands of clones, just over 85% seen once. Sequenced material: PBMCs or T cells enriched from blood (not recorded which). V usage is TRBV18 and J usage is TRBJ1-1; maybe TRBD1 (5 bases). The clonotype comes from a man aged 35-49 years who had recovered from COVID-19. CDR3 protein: CASSPGGNTEAFF. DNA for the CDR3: TGTGCCAGCTCACCGGGGGGGAACACTGAAGCTTTCTTT. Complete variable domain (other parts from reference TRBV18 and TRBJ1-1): NAGVMQNPRHLVRRRGQEARLRCSPMKGHSHVYWYRQLPEEGLKFMVYLQKENIIDESGMPKERFSAEFPKEGPSILRIQQVVRGDSAAYFCASSPGGNTEAFFGQGTRLTVV.